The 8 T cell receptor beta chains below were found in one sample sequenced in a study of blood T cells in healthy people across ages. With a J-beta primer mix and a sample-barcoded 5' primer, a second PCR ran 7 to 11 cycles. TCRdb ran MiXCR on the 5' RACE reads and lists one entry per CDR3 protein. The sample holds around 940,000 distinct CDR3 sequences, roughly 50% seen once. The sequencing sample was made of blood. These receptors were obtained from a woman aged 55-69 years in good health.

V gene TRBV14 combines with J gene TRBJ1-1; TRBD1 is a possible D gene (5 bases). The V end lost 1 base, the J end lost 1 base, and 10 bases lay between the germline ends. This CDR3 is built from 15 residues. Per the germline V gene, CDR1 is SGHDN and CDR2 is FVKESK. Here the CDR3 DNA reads TGTGCCAGCAGCCAAGTGGACACGTCGAACACTGAAGCTTTCTTT. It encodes CASSQVDTSNTEAFF.

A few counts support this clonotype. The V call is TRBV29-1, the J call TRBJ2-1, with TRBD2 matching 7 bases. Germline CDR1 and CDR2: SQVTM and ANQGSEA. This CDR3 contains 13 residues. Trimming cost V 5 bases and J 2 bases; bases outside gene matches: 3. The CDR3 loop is CSVSGVTYNEQFF. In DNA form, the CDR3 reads TGCAGCGTTAGCGGGGTAACCTACAATGAGCAGTTCTTC.

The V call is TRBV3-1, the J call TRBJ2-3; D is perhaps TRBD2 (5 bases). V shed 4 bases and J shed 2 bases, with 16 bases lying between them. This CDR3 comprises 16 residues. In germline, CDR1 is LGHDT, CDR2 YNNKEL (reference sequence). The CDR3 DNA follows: TGTGCCAGCAGCCGACCGACGCACCGGGACACAGATACGCAGTATTTT. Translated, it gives CASSRPTHRDTDTQYF.

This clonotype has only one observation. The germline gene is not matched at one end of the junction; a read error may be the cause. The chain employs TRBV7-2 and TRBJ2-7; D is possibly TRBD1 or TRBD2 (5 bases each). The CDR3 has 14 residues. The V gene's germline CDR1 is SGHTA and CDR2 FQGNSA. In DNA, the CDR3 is TGTGCCAACAGCTCGCAGGGACGGTCCTACGAGCAGTACTTC. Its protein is CANSSQGRSYEQYF.

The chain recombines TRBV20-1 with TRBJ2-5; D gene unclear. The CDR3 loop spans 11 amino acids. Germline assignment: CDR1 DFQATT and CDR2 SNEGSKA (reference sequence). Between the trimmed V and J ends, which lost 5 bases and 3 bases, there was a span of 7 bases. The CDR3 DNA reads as TGCAGTGCTCTAGTGGAAGAGACCCAGTACTTC. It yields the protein CSALVEETQYF.

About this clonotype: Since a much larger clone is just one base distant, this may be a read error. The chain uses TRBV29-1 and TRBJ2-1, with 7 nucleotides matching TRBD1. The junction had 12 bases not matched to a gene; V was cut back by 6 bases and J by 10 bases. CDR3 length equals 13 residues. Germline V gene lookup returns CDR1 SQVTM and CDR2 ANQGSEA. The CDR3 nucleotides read TGCAGCGTCACAGGGGTGCTCTCCTACGAGCAGTTCTTC. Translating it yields CSVTGVLSYEQFF.

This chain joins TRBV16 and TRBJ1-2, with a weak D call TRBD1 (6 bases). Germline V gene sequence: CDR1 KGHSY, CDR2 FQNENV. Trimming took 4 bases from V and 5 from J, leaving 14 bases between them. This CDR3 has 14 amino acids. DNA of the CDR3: TGTGCCAGCAGCCTAATTACAGGGAATTATGGCTACACCTTC. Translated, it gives CASSLITGNYGYTF.

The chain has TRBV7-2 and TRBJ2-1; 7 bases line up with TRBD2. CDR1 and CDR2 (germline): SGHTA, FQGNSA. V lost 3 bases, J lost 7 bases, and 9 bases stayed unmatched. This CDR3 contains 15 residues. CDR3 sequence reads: CASSLGLAERNEQFF. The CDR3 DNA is TGTGCCAGCAGCTTGGGGCTAGCGGAACGAAATGAGCAGTTCTTC.